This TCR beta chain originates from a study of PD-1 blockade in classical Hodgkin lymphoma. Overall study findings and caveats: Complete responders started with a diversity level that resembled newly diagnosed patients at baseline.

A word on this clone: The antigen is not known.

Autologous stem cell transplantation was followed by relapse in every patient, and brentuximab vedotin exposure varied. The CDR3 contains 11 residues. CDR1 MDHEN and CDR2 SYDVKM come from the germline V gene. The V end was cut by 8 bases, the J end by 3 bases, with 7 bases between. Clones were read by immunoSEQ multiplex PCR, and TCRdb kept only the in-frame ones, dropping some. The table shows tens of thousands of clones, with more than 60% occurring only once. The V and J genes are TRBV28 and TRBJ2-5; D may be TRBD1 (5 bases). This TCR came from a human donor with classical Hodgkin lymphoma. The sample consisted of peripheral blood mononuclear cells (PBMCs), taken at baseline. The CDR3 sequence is CASQTEETQYF. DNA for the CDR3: TGTGCCAGCCAGACAGAAGAGACCCAGTACTTC.